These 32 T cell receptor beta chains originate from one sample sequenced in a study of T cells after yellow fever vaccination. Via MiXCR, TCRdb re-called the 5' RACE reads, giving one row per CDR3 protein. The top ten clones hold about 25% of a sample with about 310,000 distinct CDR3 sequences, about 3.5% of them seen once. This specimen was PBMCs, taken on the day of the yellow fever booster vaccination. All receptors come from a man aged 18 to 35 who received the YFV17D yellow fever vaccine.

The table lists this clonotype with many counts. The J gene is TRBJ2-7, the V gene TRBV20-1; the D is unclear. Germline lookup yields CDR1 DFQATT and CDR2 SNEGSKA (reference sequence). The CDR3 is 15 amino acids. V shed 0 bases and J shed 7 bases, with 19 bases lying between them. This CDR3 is CSARDVKAGGWEQYF. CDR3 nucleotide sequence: TGCAGTGCTAGAGATGTGAAGGCCGGCGGATGGGAGCAGTACTTC.

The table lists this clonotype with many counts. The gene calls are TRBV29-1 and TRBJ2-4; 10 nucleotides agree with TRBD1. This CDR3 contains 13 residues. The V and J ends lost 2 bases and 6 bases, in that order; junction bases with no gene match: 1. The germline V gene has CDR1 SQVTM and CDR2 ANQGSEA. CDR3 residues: CSVERDRGNIQYF. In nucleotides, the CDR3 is TGCAGCGTTGAAAGGGACAGGGGAAACATTCAGTACTTC.

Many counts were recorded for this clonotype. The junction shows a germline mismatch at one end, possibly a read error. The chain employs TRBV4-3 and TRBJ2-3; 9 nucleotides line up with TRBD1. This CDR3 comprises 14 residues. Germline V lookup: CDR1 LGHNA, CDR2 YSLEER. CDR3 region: CASSQDRGADTQYF. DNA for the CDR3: TGTGCCAGCAGCCAGGACAGGGGAGCAGATACGCAGTATTTT.

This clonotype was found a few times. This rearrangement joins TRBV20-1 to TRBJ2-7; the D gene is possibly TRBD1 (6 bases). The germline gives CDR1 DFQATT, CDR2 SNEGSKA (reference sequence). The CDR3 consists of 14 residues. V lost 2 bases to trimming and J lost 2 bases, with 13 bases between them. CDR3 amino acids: CSARSGQNTYEQYF. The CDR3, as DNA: TGCAGTGCTAGATCAGGACAGAACACCTACGAGCAGTACTTC.

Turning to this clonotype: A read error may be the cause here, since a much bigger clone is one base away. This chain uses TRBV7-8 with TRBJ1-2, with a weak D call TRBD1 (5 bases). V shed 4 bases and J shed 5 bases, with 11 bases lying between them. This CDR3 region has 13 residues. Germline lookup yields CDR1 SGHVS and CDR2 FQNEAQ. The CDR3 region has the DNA TGTGCCAGCAGCTCACCGGGGCGGTATGGCTACACCTTC. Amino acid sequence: CASSSPGRYGYTF.

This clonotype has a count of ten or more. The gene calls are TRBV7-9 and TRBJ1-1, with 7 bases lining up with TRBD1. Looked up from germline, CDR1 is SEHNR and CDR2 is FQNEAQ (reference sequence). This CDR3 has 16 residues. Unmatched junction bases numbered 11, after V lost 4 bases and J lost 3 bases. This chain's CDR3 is CASSSLPQGGYTEAFF. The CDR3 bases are TGTGCCAGCAGCTCCCTCCCGCAGGGGGGTTACACTGAAGCTTTCTTT.

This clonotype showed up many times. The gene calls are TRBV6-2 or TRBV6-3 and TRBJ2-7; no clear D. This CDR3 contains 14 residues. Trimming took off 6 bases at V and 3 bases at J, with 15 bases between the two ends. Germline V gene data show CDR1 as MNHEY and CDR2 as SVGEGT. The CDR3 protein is CASRTDGRSYEQYV. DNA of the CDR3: TGTGCCAGCAGGACCGACGGCCGCAGCTACGAGCAGTACGTC.

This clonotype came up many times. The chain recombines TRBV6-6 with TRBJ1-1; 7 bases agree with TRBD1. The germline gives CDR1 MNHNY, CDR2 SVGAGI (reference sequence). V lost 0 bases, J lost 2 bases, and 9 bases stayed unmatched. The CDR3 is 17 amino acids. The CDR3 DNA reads TGTGCCAGCAGTTACTCGAGCTCAGGGGGTAGCAACACTGAAGCTTTCTTT. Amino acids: CASSYSSSGGSNTEAFF.

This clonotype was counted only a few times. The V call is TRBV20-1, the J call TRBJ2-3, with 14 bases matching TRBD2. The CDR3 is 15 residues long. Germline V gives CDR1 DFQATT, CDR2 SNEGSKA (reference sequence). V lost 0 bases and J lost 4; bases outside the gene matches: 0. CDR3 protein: CSAREGLAGADTQYF. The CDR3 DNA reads TGCAGTGCTAGAGAGGGACTAGCGGGGGCAGATACGCAGTATTTT.

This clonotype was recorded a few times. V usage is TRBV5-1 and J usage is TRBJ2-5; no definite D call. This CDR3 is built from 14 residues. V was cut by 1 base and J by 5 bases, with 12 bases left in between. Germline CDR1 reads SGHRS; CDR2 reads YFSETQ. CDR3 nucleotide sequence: TGCGCCAGCAGCTTGATTGGCGTTCGTGAGACCCAGTACTTC. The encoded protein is CASSLIGVRETQYF.

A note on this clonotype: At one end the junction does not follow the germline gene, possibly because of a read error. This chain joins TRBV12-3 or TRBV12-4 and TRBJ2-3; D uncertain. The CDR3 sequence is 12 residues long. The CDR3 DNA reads TGTGCCAGCAGTCCAATGATACTCAGCGCGAATTTT. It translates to CASSPMILSANF.

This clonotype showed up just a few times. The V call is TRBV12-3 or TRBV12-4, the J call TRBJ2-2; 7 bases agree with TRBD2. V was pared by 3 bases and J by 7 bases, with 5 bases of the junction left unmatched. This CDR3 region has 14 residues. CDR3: CASSLGGFGGELFF. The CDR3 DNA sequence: TGTGCCAGCAGTTTGGGAGGGTTCGGCGGGGAGCTGTTTTTT.

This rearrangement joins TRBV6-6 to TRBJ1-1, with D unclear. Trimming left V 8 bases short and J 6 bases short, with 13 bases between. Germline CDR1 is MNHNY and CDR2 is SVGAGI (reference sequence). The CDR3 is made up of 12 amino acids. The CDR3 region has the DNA TGTGCCAGCCGACAATTCGGGGCTGAAGCTTTCTTT. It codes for CASRQFGAEAFF.

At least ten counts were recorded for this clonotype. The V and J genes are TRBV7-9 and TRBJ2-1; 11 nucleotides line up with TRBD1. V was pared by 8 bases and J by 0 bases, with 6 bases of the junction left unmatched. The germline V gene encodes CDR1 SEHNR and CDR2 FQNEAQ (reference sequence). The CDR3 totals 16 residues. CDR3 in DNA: TGTGCCAGCTCAGGACAGGGGGCGGGCTCCTACAATGAGCAGTTCTTC. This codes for CASSGQGAGSYNEQFF.

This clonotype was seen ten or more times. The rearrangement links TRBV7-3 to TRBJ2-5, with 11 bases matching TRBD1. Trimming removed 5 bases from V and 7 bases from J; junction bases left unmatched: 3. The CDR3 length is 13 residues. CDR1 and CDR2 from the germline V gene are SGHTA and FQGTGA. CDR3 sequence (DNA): TGTGCCAGCAGCCCGGACAGGGGGCGGACCCAGTACTTC. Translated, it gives CASSPDRGRTQYF. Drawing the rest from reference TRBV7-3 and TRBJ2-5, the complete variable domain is GAGVSQTPSNKVTEKGKYVELRCDPISGHTALYWYRQSLGQGPEFLIYFQGTGAADDSGLPNDRFFAVRPEGSVSTLKIQRTERGDSAVYLCASSPDRGRTQYFGPGTRLLVL.

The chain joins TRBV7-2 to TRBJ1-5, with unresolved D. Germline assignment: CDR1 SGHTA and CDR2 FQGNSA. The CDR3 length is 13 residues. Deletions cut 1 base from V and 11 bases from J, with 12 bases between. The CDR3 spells CASSLVVASAQHF. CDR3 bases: TGTGCCAGCAGCTTAGTCGTCGCTTCTGCCCAGCATTTT.

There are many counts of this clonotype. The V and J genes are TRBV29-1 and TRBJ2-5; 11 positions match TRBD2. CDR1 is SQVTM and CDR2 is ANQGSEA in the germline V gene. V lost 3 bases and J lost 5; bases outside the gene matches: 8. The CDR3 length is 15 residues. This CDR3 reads CSVELTSGGRETQYF. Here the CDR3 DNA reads TGCAGCGTTGAGCTAACTAGCGGGGGCAGGGAGACCCAGTACTTC.

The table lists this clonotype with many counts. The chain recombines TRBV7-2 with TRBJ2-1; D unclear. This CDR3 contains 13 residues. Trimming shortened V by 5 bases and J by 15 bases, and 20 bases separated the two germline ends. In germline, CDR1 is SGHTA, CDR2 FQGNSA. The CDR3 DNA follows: TGTGCCAGCAGCCGACTCCTAACCGGCCCCGGGTTCTTC. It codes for CASSRLLTGPGFF.

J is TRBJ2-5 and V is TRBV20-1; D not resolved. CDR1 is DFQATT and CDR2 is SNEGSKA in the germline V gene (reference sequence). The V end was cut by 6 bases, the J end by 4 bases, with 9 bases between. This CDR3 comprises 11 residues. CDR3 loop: CSAPKGETQYF. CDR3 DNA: TGCAGTGCCCCAAAGGGAGAGACCCAGTACTTC.

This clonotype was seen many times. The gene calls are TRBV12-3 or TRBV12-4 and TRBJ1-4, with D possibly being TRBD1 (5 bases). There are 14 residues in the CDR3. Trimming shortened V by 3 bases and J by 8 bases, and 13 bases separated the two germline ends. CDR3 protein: CASSFSGREEKLFF. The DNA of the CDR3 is TGTGCCAGCAGTTTCTCCGGCAGGGAGGAAAAACTGTTTTTT.

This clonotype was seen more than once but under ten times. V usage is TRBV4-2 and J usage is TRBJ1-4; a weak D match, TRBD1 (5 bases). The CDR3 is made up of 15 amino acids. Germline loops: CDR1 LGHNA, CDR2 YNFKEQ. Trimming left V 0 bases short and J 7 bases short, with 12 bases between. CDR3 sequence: CASSQERAGTEKLFF. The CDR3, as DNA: TGTGCCAGCAGCCAAGAGCGGGCTGGGACTGAAAAACTGTTTTTT.

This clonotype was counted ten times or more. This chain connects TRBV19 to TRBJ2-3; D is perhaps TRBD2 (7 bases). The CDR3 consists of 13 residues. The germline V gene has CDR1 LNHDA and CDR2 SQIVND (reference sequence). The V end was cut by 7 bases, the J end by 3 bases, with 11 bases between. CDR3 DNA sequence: TGTGCCAGTATGGGGGGGGCGACAGATACGCAGTATTTT. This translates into CASMGGATDTQYF.

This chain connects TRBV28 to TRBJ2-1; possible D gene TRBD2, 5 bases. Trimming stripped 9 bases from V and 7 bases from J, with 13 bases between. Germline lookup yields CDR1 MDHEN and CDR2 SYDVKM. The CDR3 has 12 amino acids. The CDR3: CASRVGVNEQFF. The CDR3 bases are TGTGCCAGTCGAGTCGGGGTGAATGAGCAGTTCTTC.

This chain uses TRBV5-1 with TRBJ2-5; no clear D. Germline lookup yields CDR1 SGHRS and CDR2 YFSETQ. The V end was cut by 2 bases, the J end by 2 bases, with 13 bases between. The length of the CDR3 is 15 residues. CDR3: CASSLPPGPQETQYF. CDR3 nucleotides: TGCGCCAGCAGCTTACCGCCGGGCCCGCAAGAGACCCAGTACTTC. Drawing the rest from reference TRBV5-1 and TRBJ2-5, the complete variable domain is KAGVTQTPRYLIKTRGQQVTLSCSPISGHRSVSWYQQTPGQGLQFLFEYFSETQRNKGNFPGRFSGRQFSNSRSEMNVSTLELGDSALYLCASSLPPGPQETQYFGPGTRLLVL.

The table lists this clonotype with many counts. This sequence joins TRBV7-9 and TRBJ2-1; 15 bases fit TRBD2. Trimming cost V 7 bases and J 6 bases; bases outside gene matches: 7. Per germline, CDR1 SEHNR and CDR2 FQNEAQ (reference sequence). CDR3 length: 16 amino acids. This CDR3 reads CASISPGLAGGNEQFF. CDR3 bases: TGTGCCAGCATTTCACCGGGACTAGCGGGGGGCAATGAGCAGTTCTTC.

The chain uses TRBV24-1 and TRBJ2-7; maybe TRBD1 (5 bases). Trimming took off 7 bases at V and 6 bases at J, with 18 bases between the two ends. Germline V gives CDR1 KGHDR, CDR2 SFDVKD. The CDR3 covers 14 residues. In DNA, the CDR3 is TGTGCCACCAGGGCGGATGGACACCCAGGCGAGCAGTACTTC. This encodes CATRADGHPGEQYF.

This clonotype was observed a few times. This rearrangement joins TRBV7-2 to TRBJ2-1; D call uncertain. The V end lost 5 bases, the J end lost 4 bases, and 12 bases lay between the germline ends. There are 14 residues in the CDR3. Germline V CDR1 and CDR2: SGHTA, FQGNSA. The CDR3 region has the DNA TGTGCCAGCAGCCCAACCCGCGGATACAATGAGCAGTTCTTC. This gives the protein CASSPTRGYNEQFF.

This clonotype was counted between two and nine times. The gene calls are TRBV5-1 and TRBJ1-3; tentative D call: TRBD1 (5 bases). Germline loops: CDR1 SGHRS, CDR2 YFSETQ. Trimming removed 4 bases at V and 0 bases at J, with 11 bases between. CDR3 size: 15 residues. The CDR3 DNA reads TGCGCCAGCAGCGTTGAGGGGAGCTCTGGAAACACCATATATTTT. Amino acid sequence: CASSVEGSSGNTIYF.

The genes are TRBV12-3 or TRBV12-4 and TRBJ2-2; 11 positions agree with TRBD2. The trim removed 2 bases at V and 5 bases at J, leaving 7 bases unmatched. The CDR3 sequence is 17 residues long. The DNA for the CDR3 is TGTGCCAGCAGTTTAAGAGTAGCGGGGGGGCCAACCGGGGAGCTGTTTTTT. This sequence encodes CASSLRVAGGPTGELFF.

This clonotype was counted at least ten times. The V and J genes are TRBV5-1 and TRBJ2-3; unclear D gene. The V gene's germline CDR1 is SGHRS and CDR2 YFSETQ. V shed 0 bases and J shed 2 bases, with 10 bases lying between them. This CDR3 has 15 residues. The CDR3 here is CASSLGTIYTDTQYF. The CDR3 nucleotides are TGCGCCAGCAGCTTGGGTACTATATACACAGATACGCAGTATTTT.

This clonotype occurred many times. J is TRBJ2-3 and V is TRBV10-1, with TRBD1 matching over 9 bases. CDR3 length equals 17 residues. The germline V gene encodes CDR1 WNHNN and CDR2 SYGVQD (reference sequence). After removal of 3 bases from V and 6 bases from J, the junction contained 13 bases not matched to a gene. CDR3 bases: TGCGCCAGCAGTGACCACCGAAGGGACAGGGTTACGGATACGCAGTATTTT. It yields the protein CASSDHRRDRVTDTQYF.

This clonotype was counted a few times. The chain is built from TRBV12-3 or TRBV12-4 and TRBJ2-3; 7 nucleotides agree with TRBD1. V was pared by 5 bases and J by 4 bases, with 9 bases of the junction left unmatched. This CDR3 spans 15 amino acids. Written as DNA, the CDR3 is TGTGCCAGCAGTGCCCTACAGGGGTCCGCAGATACGCAGTATTTT. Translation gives CASSALQGSADTQYF.